The present entry profiles one T cell receptor beta chain with its context. The antigen it binds to is not known. No base quality information exists; no much larger clone differs at one position. The sample's time point label, decoded: cells obtained before transplantation from donor or recipient. CD3+CD4+ and CD3+CD8+ populations were FACS-sorted from unstimulated pre-transplant donor and recipient cells taken from spleen or lymph nodes. Trimming removed 5 bases from V and 5 bases from J, leaving 15 bases between the germline ends. CDR1 and CDR2 are drawn from the germline V gene: SGHAT, FQNNGV. The CDR3 runs 14 amino acids, cysteine and phenylalanine included. The kept DNA is CDR3 alone, 42 bases in frame from the first base. This specimen belongs to a study of graft-versus-host responses after intestinal transplantation (dated by TCRdb to the early 2020s). Turning to the overall study: The transplants that recipients received were multivisceral, liver-intestinal, or isolated intestinal. Every recipient was given anti-thymocyte globulin induction, then maintenance tacrolimus and steroids for about 3 years. Bulk TCR-beta CDR3 sequencing was used to track graft-versus-host and host-versus-graft alloreactive T cell clones in the graft, circulation and bone marrow after intestinal transplantation. Alloreactive clones were identified by sequencing pre-transplant mixed lymphocyte reaction products and comparing these products with unstimulated pre-transplant donor and recipient T cells. The cohort enrolled 24 intestinal transplant recipients, one of whom was a retransplant, and 3 patients without pretransplant specimens were excluded. A peak of at least 4% donor T cells among recipient peripheral blood mononuclear cells was the definition used for donor T cell macrochimerism. Samples from a few later patients were sequenced in-house on an Illumina MiSeq with MiXCR processing rather than by the commercial service. The research as a whole found: GvH clones were found in recipient bone marrow, and some of the GvH clones appeared earlier in ileal mucosa or blood, which is consistent with an intestinal mucosal origin. Patients with donor T cell macrochimerism had high GvH to HvG T cell clonal ratios in their allografts. Conclusions were limited by the relatively low number and heterogeneity of intestinal transplant patients. Early after transplant, declines in HvG clones were associated with peak levels of circulating GvH clones.

Library creation used the immunoSEQ multiplex PCR assay. For most patients, genomic DNA was isolated with the Qiagen DNeasy Blood and Tissue Kit and shipped frozen to Adaptive Biotechnologies for TCR sequencing. High-throughput TCR-beta CDR3 sequencing of genomic DNA from most patients was performed by Adaptive Biotechnologies. In the source study's methods: TCR sequencing data were retrieved from Adaptive's ImmunoSEQ software for roughly 17 patients, whereas a few other patients were processed with MiXCR and VDJtools. To correct CD4 versus CD8 sorting errors, any sequence found in both subsets at a frequency ratio below 5:1 was removed. CDR3 nucleotide sequences shared between donor and recipient were removed because their origin could not be assigned. Alloreactive clones required at least 2-fold expansion over unstimulated cells and minimum CFSE-low frequency of 0.002% (template counts) or 0.001% (read counts). Mappable clones were those detected in sequenced pre-transplant spleen, lymph node, or MLR CFSE-low populations of the donor or recipient. Cumulative frequency of alloreactive clones was calculated as a percentage of all sequences weighted by copy number. TCRdb carries this immuneACCESS record with in-frame sequences only. Its versions omit some clonotypes, under half of them owing to an unresolved V gene in the studies checked, with the rest unexplained. That table is the source of V, J and clone size, and D and trimming were worked out from the DNA. This sample lists approximately 97,000 clones; 91% were detected once. The ten largest account for approximately 0.18% of the sample.

The source material was unstimulated CD4+ T cells sorted from spleen or lymph node cells, sampled before transplant. The chain joins TRBV11-2 to TRBJ1-1; no D gene is confidently identified. The sequence was obtained from a human donor who was the organ donor for an intestinal transplant. The DNA reads TGTGCCAGCAGCCCCGGGGTGTACGATACTGAAGCTTTCTTT. It encodes CASSPGVYDTEAFF.